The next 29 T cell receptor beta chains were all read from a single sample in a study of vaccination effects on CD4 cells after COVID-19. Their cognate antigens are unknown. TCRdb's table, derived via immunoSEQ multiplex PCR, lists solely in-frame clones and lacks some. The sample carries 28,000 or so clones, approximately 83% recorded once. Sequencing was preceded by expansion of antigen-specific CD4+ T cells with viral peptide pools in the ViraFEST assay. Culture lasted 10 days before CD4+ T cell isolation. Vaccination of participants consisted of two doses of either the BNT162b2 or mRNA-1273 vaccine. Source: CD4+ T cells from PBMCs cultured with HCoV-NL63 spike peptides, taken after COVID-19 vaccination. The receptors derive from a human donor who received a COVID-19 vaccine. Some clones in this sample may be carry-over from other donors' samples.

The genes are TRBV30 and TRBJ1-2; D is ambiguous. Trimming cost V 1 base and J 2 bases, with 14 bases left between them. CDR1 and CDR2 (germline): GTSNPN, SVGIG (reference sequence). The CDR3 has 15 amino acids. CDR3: CAWSALSTSNYGYTF. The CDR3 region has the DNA TGTGCCTGGAGTGCCCTTTCGACATCCAACTATGGCTACACCTTC.

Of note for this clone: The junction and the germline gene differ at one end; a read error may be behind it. CDR3: CASSQGPKEKLFF. CDR3 nucleotides: TGTGCCAGTAGTCAGGGGCCTAAGGAAAAACTGTTTTTT. The chain employs TRBV19 and TRBJ1-4; TRBD1 is a possible D gene (6 bases). The CDR3 has 13 residues. Germline values: CDR1 LNHDA, CDR2 SQIVND (reference sequence).

CDR3 protein: CASSFRVDYGYTF. DNA of the CDR3: TGTGCCAGCAGCTTCAGGGTGGACTATGGCTACACCTTC. The chain links TRBV5-4 to TRBJ1-2; a weak D match, TRBD1 (5 bases). Trimming stripped 2 bases from V and 3 bases from J, with 8 bases between. The CDR3 is made up of 13 amino acids. CDR1 is SGHNT and CDR2 is YYREEE in the germline V gene (reference sequence).

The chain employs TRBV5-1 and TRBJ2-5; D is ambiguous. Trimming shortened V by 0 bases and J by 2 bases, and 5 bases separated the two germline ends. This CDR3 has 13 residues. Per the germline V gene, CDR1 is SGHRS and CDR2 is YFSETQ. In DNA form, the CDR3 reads TGCGCCAGCAGCTTGGGCTCGCAAGAGACCCAGTACTTC. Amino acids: CASSLGSQETQYF.

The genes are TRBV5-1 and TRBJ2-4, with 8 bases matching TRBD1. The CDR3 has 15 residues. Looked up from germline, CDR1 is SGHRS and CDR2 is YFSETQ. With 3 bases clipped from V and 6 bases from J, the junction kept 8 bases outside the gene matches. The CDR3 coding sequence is TGCGCCAGCAGCTCCGGGACAGGAGATTTAAACATTCAGTACTTC. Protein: CASSSGTGDLNIQYF.

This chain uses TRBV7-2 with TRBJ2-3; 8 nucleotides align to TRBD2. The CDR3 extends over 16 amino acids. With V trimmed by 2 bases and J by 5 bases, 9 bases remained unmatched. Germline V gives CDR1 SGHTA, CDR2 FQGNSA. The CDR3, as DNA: TGTGCCAGCAGCTTATCCGCGGGGGGTGGGGAAGATACGCAGTATTTT. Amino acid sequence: CASSLSAGGGEDTQYF.

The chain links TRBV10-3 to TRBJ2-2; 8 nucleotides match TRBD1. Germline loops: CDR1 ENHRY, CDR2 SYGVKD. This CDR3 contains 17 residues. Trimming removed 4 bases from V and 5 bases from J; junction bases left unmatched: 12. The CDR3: CAISGRRQGIGTGELFF. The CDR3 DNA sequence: TGTGCCATCAGTGGGCGACGACAGGGGATAGGAACCGGGGAGCTGTTTTTT.

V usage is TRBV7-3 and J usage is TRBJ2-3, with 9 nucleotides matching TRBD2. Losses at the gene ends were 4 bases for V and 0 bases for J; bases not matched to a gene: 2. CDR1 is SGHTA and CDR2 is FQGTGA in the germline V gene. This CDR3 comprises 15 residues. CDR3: CASSSSGGSTDTQYF. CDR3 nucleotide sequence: TGTGCCAGCAGCTCCAGCGGGGGGAGCACAGATACGCAGTATTTT. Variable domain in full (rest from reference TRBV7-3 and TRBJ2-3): GAGVSQTPSNKVTEKGKYVELRCDPISGHTALYWYRQSLGQGPEFLIYFQGTGAADDSGLPNDRFFAVRPEGSVSTLKIQRTERGDSAVYLCASSSSGGSTDTQYFGPGTRLTVL.

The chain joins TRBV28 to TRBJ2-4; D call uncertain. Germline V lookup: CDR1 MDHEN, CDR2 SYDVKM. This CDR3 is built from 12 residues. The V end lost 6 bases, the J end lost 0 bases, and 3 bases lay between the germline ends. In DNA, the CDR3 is TGTGCCAGCAGGACAGCCAAAAACATTCAGTACTTC. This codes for CASRTAKNIQYF. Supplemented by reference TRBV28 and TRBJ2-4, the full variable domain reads DVKVTQSSRYLVKRTGEKVFLECVQDMDHENMFWYRQDPGLGLRLIYFSYDVKMKEKGDIPEGYSVSREKKERFSLILESASTNQTSMYLCASRTAKNIQYFGAGTRLSVL.

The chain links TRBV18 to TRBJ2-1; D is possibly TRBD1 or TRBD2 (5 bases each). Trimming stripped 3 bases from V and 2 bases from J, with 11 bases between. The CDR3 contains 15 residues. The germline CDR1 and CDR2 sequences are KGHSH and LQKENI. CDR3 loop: CASSPPGRPYNEQFF. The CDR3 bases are TGTGCCAGCTCACCCCCGGGACGCCCCTACAATGAGCAGTTCTTC.

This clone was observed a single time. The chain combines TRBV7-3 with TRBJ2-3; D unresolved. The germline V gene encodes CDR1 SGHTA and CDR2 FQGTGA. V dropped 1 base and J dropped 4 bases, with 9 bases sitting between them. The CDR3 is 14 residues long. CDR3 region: CASSLRVSPDTQYF. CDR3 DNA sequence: TGTGCCAGCAGCTTAAGGGTTAGCCCAGATACGCAGTATTTT. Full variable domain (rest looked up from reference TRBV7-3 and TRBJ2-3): GAGVSQTPSNKVTEKGKYVELRCDPISGHTALYWYRQSLGQGPEFLIYFQGTGAADDSGLPNDRFFAVRPEGSVSTLKIQRTERGDSAVYLCASSLRVSPDTQYFGPGTRLTVL.

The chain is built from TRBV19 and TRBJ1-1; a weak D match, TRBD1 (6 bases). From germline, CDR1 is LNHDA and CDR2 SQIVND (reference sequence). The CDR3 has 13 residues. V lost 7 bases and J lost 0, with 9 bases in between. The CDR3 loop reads CASKNRVNTEAFF. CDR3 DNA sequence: TGTGCCAGTAAAAACAGGGTGAACACTGAAGCTTTCTTT.

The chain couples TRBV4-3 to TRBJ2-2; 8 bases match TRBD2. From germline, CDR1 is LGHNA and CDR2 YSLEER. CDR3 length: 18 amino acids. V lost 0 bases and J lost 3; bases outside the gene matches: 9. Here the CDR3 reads CASSQDYPPTSDTGELFF. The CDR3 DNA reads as TGCGCCAGCAGCCAAGATTATCCCCCGACTAGCGACACCGGGGAGCTGTTTTTT.

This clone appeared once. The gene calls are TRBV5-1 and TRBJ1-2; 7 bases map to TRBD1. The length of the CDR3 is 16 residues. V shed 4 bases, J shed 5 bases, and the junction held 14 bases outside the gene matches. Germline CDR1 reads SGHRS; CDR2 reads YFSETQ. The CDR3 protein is CASSVRGPDDFYGYTF. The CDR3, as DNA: TGCGCCAGCAGCGTGAGGGGGCCCGACGACTTTTATGGCTACACCTTC.

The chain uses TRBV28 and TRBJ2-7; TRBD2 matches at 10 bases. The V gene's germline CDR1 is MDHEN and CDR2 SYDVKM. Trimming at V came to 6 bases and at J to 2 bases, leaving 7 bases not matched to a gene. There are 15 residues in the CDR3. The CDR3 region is CASSDTSGAAYEQYV. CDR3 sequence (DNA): TGTGCCAGCAGCGATACTAGCGGGGCGGCCTACGAGCAGTACGTC.

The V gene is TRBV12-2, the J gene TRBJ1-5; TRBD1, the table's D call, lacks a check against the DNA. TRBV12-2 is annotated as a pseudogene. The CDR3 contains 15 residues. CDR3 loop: CASRMGQQSNQPQHF. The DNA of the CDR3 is TGTGCAAGTCGCATGGGACAGCAAAGCAATCAGCCCCAGCATTTT.

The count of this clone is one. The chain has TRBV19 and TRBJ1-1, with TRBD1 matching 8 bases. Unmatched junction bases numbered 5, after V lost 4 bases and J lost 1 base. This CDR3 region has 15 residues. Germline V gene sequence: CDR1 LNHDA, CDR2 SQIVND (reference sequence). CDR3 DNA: TGTGCCAGTAGTACAGGACAGGGTTGGAACACTGAAGCTTTCTTT. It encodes CASSTGQGWNTEAFF. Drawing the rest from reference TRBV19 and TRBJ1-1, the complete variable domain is DGGITQSPKYLFRKEGQNVTLSCEQNLNHDAMYWYRQDPGQGLRLIYYSQIVNDFQKGDIAEGYSVSREKKESFPLTVTSAQKNPTAFYLCASSTGQGWNTEAFFGQGTRLTVV.

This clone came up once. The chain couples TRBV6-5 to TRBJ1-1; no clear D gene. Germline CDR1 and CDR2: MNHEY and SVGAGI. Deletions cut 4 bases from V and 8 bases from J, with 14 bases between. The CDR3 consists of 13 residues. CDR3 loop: CASSSLMLGEAFF. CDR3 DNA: TGTGCCAGCAGTTCCTTAATGCTGGGGGAAGCTTTCTTT.

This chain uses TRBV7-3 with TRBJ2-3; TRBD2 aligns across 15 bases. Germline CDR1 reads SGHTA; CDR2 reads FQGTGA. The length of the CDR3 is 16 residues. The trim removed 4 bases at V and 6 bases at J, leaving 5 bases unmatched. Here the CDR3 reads CASSSGLAGGSDTQYF. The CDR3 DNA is TGTGCCAGCAGCTCGGGACTAGCGGGGGGATCTGATACGCAGTATTTT.

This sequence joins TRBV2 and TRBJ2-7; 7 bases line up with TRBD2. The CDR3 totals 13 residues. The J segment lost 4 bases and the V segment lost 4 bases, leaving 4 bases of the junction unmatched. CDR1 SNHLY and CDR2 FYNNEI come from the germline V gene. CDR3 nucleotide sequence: TGTGCCAGCAGTGTGGGACTATCATACGAGCAGTACGTC. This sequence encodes CASSVGLSYEQYV.

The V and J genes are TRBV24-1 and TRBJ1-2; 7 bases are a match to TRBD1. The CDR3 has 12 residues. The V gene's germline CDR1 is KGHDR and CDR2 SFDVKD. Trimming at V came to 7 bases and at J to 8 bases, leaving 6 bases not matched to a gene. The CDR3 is CATSDRVGGYTF. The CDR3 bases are TGTGCCACCAGCGACAGGGTGGGCGGCTACACCTTC.

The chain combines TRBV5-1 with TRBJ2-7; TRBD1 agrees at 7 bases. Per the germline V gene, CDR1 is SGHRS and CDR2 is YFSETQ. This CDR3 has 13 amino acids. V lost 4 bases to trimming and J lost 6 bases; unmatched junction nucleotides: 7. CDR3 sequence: CASSLQGTAEQYV. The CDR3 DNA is TGCGCCAGCAGCCTTCAGGGGACAGCCGAGCAGTACGTC.

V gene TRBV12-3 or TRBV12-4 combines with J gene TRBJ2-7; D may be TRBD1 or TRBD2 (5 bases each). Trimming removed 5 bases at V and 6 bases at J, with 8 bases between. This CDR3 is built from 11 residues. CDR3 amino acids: CASSGGFEQYV. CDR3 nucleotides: TGTGCCAGCAGTGGGGGATTCGAGCAGTACGTC.

CDR3 bases: TGTGCCACTTCGCGGAGGGAACTCACAGATACGCAGTATTTT. It specifies CATSRRELTDTQYF. The genes are TRBV24-1 and TRBJ2-3; maybe TRBD2 (6 bases). Trimming removed 10 bases from V and 2 bases from J, with 15 bases in between. This CDR3 region has 14 residues. Germline V gene data show CDR1 as KGHDR and CDR2 as SFDVKD.

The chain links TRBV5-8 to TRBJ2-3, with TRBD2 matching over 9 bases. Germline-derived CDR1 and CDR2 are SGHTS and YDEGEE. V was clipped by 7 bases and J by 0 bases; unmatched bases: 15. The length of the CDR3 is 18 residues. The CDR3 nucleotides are TGTGCCAGCCCCACCGATTGGCTAGCGGGGCCTAGCACAGATACGCAGTATTTT. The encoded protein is CASPTDWLAGPSTDTQYF.

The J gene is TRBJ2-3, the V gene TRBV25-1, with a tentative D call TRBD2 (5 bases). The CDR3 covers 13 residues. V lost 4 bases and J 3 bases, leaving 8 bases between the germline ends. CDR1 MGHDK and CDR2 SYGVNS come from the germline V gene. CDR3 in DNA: TGTGCCAGCAGTGTGCGGGCTACAGATACGCAGTATTTT. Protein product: CASSVRATDTQYF.

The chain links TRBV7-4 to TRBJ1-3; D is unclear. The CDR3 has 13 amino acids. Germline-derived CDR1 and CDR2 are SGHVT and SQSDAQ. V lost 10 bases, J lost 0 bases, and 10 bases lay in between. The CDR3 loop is CAIVSYSGNTIYF. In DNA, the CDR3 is TGTGCCATAGTTAGCTACTCTGGAAACACCATATATTTT.

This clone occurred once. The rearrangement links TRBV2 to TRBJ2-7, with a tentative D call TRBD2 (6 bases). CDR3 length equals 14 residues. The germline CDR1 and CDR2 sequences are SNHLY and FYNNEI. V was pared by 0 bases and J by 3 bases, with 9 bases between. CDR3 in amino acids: CASSEARGLYEQYV. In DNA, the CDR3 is TGTGCCAGCAGTGAAGCGCGGGGACTCTACGAGCAGTACGTC.

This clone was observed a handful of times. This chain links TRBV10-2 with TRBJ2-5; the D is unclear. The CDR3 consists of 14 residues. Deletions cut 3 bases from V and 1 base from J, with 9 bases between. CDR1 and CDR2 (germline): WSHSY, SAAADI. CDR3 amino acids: CASSETATQETQYF. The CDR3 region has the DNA TGCGCCAGCAGTGAAACTGCTACCCAAGAGACCCAGTACTTC.